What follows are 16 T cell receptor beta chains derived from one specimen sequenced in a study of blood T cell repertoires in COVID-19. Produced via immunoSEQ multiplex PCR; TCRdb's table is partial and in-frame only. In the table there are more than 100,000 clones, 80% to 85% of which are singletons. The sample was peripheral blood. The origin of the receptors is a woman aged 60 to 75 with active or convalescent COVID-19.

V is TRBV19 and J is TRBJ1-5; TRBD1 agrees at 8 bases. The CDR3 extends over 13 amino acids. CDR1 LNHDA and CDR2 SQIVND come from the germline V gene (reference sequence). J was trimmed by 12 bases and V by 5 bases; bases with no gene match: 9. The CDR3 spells CASSDRTGRFQHF. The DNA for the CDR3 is TGTGCCAGTAGTGACAGGACAGGGCGGTTCCAGCATTTT.

The CDR3 is CASSVVWEGASSYNEQFF. DNA of the CDR3: TGTGCCAGCAGCGTAGTGTGGGAGGGCGCAAGCTCCTACAATGAGCAGTTCTTC. The chain recombines TRBV9 with TRBJ2-1; 7 positions agree with TRBD2. Germline CDR1 reads SGDLS; CDR2 reads YYNGEE. Trimming cost V 0 bases and J 0 bases; bases outside gene matches: 9. CDR3 size: 18 residues. Complete variable domain (other parts from reference TRBV9 and TRBJ2-1): DSGVTQTPKHLITATGQRVTLRCSPRSGDLSVYWYQQSLDQGLQFLIQYYNGEERAKGNILERFSAQQFPDLHSELNLSSLELGDSALYFCASSVVWEGASSYNEQFFGPGTRLTVL.

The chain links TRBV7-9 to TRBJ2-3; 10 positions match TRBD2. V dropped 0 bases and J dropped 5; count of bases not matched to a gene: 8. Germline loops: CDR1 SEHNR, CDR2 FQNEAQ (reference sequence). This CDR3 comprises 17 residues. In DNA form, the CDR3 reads TGTGCCAGCAGCTTAGCGCTAGCGGGGGCCACGGGAGATACGCAGTATTTT. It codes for CASSLALAGATGDTQYF. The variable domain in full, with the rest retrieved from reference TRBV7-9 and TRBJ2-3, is DTGVSQNPRHKITKRGQNVTFRCDPISEHNRLYWYRQTLGQGPEFLTYFQNEAQLEKSRLLSDRFSAERPKGSFSTLEIQRTEQGDSAMYLCASSLALAGATGDTQYFGPGTRLTVL.

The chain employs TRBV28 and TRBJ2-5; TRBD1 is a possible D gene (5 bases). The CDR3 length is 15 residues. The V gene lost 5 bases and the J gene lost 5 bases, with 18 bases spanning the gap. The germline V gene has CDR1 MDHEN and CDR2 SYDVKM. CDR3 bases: TGTGCCAGCAGTCTCCTAGGGGCCTCCCGGGAGACCCAGTACTTC. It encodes CASSLLGASRETQYF.

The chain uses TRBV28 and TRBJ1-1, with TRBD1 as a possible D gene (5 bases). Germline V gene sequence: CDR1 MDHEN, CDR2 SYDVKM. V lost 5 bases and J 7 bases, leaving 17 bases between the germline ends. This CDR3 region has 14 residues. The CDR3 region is CASSAPGLSGEAFF. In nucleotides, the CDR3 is TGTGCCAGCAGTGCCCCAGGGCTTTCAGGTGAAGCTTTCTTT.

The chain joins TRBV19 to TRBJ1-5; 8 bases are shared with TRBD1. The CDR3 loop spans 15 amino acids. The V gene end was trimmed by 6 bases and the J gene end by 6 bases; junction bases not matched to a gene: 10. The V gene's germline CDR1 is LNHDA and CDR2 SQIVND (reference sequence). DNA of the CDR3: TGTGCCAGTAGCCCGGGACAGGCAAAAGGTCAGCCCCAGCATTTT. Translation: CASSPGQAKGQPQHF.

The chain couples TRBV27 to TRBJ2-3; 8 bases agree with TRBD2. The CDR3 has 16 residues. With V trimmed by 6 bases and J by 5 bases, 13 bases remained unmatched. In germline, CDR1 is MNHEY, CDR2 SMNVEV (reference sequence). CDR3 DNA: TGTGCCAGCAGGTACCGGGGGGCGGGAGGATTAGATACGCAGTATTTT. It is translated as CASRYRGAGGLDTQYF.

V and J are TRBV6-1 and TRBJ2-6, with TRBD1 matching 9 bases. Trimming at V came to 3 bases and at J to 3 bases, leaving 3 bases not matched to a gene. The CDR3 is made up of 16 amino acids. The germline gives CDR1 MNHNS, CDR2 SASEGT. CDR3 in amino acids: CASSDTGGSGANVLTF. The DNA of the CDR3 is TGTGCCAGCAGTGATACAGGGGGCAGTGGGGCCAACGTCCTGACTTTC.

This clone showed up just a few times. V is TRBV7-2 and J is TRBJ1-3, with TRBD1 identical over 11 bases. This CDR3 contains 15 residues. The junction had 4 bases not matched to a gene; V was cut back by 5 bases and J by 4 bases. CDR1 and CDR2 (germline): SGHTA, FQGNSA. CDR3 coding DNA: TGTGCCAGCAGCCCGGGACAGGGGGGAGGAAACACCATATATTTT. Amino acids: CASSPGQGGGNTIYF.

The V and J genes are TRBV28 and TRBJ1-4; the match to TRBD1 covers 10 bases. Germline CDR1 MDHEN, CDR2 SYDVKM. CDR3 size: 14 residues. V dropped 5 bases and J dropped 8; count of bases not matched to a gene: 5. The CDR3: CASSRTGGGEKLFF. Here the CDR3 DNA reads TGTGCCAGCAGTCGGACAGGGGGTGGCGAAAAACTGTTTTTT.

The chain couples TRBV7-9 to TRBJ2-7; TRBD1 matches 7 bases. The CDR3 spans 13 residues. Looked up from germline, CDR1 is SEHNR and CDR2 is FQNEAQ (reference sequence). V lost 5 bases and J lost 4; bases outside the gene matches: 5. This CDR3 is CASSLGTAYEQYV. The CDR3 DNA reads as TGTGCCAGCAGCCTCGGGACAGCTTACGAGCAGTACGTC.

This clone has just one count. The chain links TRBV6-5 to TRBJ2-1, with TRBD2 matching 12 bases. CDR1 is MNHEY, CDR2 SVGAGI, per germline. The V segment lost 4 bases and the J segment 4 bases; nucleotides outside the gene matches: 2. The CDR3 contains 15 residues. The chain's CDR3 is CASSLTSGGYNEQFF. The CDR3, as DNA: TGTGCCAGCAGTTTGACTAGCGGGGGATACAATGAGCAGTTCTTC.

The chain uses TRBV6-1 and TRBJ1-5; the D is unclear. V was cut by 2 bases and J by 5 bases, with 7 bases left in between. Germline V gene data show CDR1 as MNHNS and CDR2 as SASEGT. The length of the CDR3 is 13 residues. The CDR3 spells CASSEFRDQPQHF. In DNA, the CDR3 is TGTGCCAGCAGTGAATTTCGAGATCAGCCCCAGCATTTT.

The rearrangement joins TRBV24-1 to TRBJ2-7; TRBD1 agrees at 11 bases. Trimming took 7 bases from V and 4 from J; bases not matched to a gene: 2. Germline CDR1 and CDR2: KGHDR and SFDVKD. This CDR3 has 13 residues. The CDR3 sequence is CATSGTGGYEQYF. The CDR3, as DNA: TGTGCCACCAGCGGGACAGGGGGTTACGAGCAGTACTTC.

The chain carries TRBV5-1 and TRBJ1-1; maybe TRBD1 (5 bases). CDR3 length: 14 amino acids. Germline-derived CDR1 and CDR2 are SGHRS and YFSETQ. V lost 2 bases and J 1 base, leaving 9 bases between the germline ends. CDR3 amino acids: CASSFGGRNTEAFF. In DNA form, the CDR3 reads TGCGCCAGCAGCTTCGGGGGACGGAACACTGAAGCTTTCTTT.

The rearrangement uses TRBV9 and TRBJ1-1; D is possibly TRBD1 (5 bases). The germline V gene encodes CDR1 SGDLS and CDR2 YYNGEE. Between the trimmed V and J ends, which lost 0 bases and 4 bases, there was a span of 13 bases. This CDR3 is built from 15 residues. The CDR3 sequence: CASSVALGEGTEAFF. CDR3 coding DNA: TGTGCCAGCAGCGTAGCGCTAGGGGAGGGCACTGAAGCTTTCTTT.